A selection of T cell receptor beta chains follows, all from one sample in a study of blood T cells in healthy people across ages. Via MiXCR, TCRdb re-called the 5' RACE reads, giving one row per CDR3 protein. The sample holds under 950,000 distinct CDR3 sequences, around a fifth seen once. The sample was blood. Receptors were obtained from a man between 65 and 85 years old in good health. Each CDR3 is given with its conserved first and last residue. D genes are given only for firm matches. Clone size appears in some rows only: once, few, many, or a class for an expanded clone.

d_gene	v_gene	j_gene	abundance	CDR3aa	CDR3nt
NA	TRBV28	TRBJ2-1	NA	CGAAPRWGYNEQFF	TGTGGCGCAGCTCCCCGTTGGGGGTACAATGAGCAGTTCTTC
TRBD2	TRBV9	TRBJ2-3	few	CASSPRLAGRADTQYF	TGTGCCAGCAGCCCGAGACTAGCGGGACGGGCAGATACGCAGTATTTT
NA	TRBV3-1	TRBJ2-5	few	CASSPWTQETQYF	TGTGCCAGCAGCCCATGGACCCAAGAGACCCAGTACTTC
TRBD2	TRBV10-3	TRBJ2-5	NA	CAISEASGQETQYF	TGTGCCATCAGTGAGGCTAGCGGGCAAGAGACCCAGTACTTC
NA	TRBV29-1	TRBJ1-1	NA	CSVRTRDLATEAFF	TGCAGCGTCAGAACCCGGGACCTCGCTACTGAAGCTTTCTTT
NA	TRBV6-6	TRBJ1-4	NA	CASRDHQLNEKLFF	TGTGCCAGCAGGGATCATCAGCTTAATGAAAAACTGTTTTTT
NA	TRBV28	TRBJ2-7	NA	CASSLPRVGAYEQYF	TGTGCCAGCAGTTTACCCAGGGTGGGGGCCTACGAGCAGTACTTC
NA	TRBV2	TRBJ1-1	few	CASTPGVTFEAFF	TGTGCCAGCACCCCCGGGGTTACCTTTGAAGCTTTCTTT
TRBD2	TRBV9	TRBJ2-1	NA	CASSVGTSIEQFF	TGTGCCAGCAGCGTAGGGACTAGCATCGAGCAGTTCTTC
NA	TRBV15	TRBJ2-7	NA	CATSRRVGYEQYF	TGTGCCACCAGCAGACGAGTAGGCTACGAGCAGTACTTC
NA	TRBV28	TRBJ2-1	NA	CASSYLPNEQFF	TGTGCCAGCAGTTATTTACCTAATGAGCAGTTCTTC
NA	TRBV6-4	TRBJ1-2	few	CASSDYRGYGYTF	TGTGCCAGCAGTGACTACCGCGGCTATGGCTACACCTTC
TRBD2	TRBV20-1	TRBJ2-5	NA	CSPRGRAWETQYF	TGCAGTCCCCGGGGGAGGGCCTGGGAGACCCAGTACTTC
TRBD2	TRBV7-6	TRBJ2-3	NA	CASSLSWTSGKNTQYF	TGTGCCAGCAGCTTATCCTGGACTAGCGGGAAGAATACGCAGTATTTT
TRBD2	TRBV20-1	TRBJ2-2	NA	CSALSGTSGGTNTGELFF	TGCAGTGCGCTATCCGGGACTAGCGGGGGGACGAACACCGGGGAGCTGTTTTTT
NA	TRBV9	TRBJ2-5	few	CASSARPGVETQYF	TGTGCCAGCAGCGCTCGCCCGGGGGTGGAGACCCAGTACTTC
NA	TRBV5-6	TRBJ2-1	NA	CASGRLSQEQFF	TGTGCCAGCGGGAGACTTTCCCAGGAGCAGTTCTTC
TRBD1	TRBV9	TRBJ2-1	few	CASSVGDRTNEQFF	TGTGCCAGCAGCGTAGGGGACAGGACCAATGAGCAGTTCTTC
NA	TRBV5-6	TRBJ2-7	NA	CASSLKGPNLKYF	TGTGCCAGCAGCTTGAAAGGGCCGAATTTGAAGTACTTC